The 8 T cell receptor beta chains below were found in one sample sequenced in a study of cytomegalovirus exposure and HLA in healthy donors. Primers: 60 Vbeta forward and 13 Jbeta reverse. Clones were read by immunoSEQ multiplex PCR, and TCRdb kept only the in-frame ones, dropping some. The data contain about 150,000 clones, nearly 80% of them singletons. Specimen: PBMCs. These receptors all come from a man aged 40-49 years in good health and CMV-seropositive.

The V and J genes are TRBV5-1 and TRBJ1-3; no reliable D call. V lost 0 bases and J 2 bases, leaving 9 bases between the germline ends. This CDR3 region has 15 residues. CDR1 and CDR2 (germline): SGHRS, YFSETQ. The CDR3, as DNA: TGCGCCAGCAGCTTGGCCTGGAGCCCTGGAAACACCATATATTTT. Encoded protein: CASSLAWSPGNTIYF.

The J gene is TRBJ2-2, the V gene TRBV5-1; D ambiguous. The V end was cut by 1 base, the J end by 0 bases, with 10 bases between. The CDR3 contains 16 residues. The germline gives CDR1 SGHRS, CDR2 YFSETQ. The CDR3: CASSLNARTNTGELFF. As DNA, the CDR3 is TGCGCCAGCAGCTTGAACGCGAGAACGAACACCGGGGAGCTGTTTTTT.

The chain's CDR3 is CASSYLGVEQYF. The CDR3 region has the DNA TGTGCCAGCAGTTACTTGGGAGTCGAGCAGTACTTC. This chain uses TRBV7-2 with TRBJ2-7; D may be TRBD2 (5 bases). The CDR3 has 12 residues. Germline loops: CDR1 SGHTA, CDR2 FQGNSA. V gave up 6 bases and J gave up 6 bases, with 12 bases separating them.

The V call is TRBV9, the J call TRBJ2-7; D not certain. Deletions cut 0 bases from V and 0 bases from J, with 13 bases between. Germline CDR1 and CDR2: SGDLS and YYNGEE. CDR3 length equals 16 residues. This CDR3 is CASSVAVGRFSYEQYF. The CDR3 bases are TGTGCCAGCAGCGTAGCAGTTGGCAGGTTCTCCTACGAGCAGTACTTC.

As regards this clone: At the DNA level, this CDR3 is encoded by other sequences in the same sample as well. The V call is TRBV5-1, the J call TRBJ2-3, with 12 bases that match TRBD2. This CDR3 comprises 15 residues. Losses at the gene ends were 7 bases for V and 1 base for J; bases not matched to a gene: 4. The germline CDR1 and CDR2 sequences are SGHRS and YFSETQ. DNA of the CDR3: TGCGCCAGCTCTCTAGCGGGGGGGGGCACAGATACGCAGTATTTT. It codes for CASSLAGGGTDTQYF.

V is TRBV4-2 and J is TRBJ1-2; the match to TRBD1 covers 9 bases. Per the germline V gene, CDR1 is LGHNA and CDR2 is YNFKEQ. The CDR3 covers 16 residues. With V trimmed by 1 base and J by 7 bases, 10 bases remained unmatched. CDR3 sequence reads: CASSQGPDRGSPGYTF. The DNA of the CDR3 is TGTGCCAGCAGCCAAGGTCCTGACAGGGGGTCGCCTGGCTACACCTTC.

This rearrangement joins TRBV6-1 to TRBJ2-3; no reliable D call. There are 13 residues in the CDR3. Trimming left V 6 bases short and J 6 bases short, with 13 bases between. The V gene's germline CDR1 is MNHNS and CDR2 SASEGT. Here the CDR3 reads CASSDLVSDTQYF. CDR3 sequence (DNA): TGTGCCAGCAGCGACCTAGTCTCCGATACGCAGTATTTT.

This chain connects TRBV30 to TRBJ2-1; TRBD2 aligns across 7 bases. The CDR3 consists of 13 residues. In germline, CDR1 is GTSNPN, CDR2 SVGIG (reference sequence). CDR3 sequence (DNA): TGTGCTCGCTCGTCGGGGGGCTACAATGAGCAGTTCTTC. Its translation is CARSSGGYNEQFF. Combining the CDR3 with reference TRBV30 and TRBJ2-1 gives the whole variable domain SQTIHQWPATLVQPVGSPLSLECTVEGTSNPNLYWYRQAAGRGLQLLFYSVGIGQISSEVPQNLSASRPQDRQFILSSKKLLLSDSGFYLCARSSGGYNEQFFGPGTRLTVL.